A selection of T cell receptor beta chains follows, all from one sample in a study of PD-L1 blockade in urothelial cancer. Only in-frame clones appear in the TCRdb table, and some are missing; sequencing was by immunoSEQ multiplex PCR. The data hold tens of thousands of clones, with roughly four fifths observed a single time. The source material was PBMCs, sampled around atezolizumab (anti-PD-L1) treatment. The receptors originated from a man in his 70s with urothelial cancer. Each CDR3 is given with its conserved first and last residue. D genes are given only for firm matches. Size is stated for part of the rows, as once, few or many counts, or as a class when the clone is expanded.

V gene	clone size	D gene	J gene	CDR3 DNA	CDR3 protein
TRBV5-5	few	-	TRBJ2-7	TGTGCCAGCAGCTTCGGCAGGGCCGAGCAGTACTTC	CASSFGRAEQYF
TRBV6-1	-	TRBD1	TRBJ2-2	TGTGCCAGCAGGATAAGACAGGGCAACACCGGGGAGCTGTTTTTT	CASRIRQGNTGELFF
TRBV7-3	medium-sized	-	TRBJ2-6	TGTGCCAGCAGCTCAGAGACAGAGTTCTCTGGGGCCAACGTCCTGACTTTC	CASSSETEFSGANVLTF
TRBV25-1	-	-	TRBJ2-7	TGTGCCAGCAGTGAAGACCGGGGGTCCTACGAGCAGTACTTC	CASSEDRGSYEQYF
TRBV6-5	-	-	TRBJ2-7	TGTGCCAGCAGTTCTTTGGGGGCCGAGAGTTCCTACGAGCAGTACTTC	CASSSLGAESSYEQYF
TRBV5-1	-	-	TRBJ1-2	TGCGCCAGCAGCTTGGCGGTGGGGGGGGCCTATGGCTACACCTTC	CASSLAVGGAYGYTF
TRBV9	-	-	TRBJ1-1	TGTGCCAGCAGCGTCAGTCCACAGAACACTGAAGCTTTCTTT	CASSVSPQNTEAFF
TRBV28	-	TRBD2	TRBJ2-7	TGTGCCAGCAGTTTCGGGGAGGGCGGCGAGCAGTACTTC	CASSFGEGGEQYF
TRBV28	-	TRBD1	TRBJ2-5	TGTGCCAGCAGCAGCTATGTGACAGGGGGAGAGACCCAGTACTTC	CASSSYVTGGETQYF
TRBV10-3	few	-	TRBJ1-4	TGTGCCACTTCGAGGAGTAATGAAAAACTGTTTTTT	CATSRSNEKLFF
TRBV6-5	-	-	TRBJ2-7	TGTGCCAGCAGTTACTCGGCTAGTAGTAACTACGAGCAGTACTTC	CASSYSASSNYEQYF
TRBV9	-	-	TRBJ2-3	TGTGCCAGCAGCTCAAACCCGGGACTGCAGCCAGATACGCAGTATTTT	CASSSNPGLQPDTQYF
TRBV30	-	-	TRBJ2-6	TGTGCCTGGAGTGCCCAGGCCTGGGCCAACGTCCTGACTTTC	CAWSAQAWANVLTF
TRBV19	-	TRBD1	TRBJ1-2	TGTGCCAGTAGTCGTACAGGGGACTATGGCTACACCTTC	CASSRTGDYGYTF
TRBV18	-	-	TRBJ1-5	TGTGCCAGCTCACCCCTTCTTGAGAATCAGCCCCAGCATTTT	CASSPLLENQPQHF
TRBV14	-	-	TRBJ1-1	TGTGCCAGCAGCCCCAGGGCTTCCTTTATGAACACTGAAGCTTTCTTT	CASSPRASFMNTEAFF
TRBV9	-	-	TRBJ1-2	TGTGCCAGCAGCGTAGAGGGAGGGGTCCTAGGGGACTACACCTTC	CASSVEGGVLGDYTF
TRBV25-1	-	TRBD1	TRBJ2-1	TGTGCCACCACACGAGGACAGGGGGTCACCTACAATGAGCAGTTCTTC	CATTRGQGVTYNEQFF
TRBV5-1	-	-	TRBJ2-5	TGCGCCAGCAGGGCCGCGCGGGGCCAAGAGACCCAGTACTTC	CASRAARGQETQYF
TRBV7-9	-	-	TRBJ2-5	TGTGCCAGCAGCTTAGGGGTATCGGGAGAGACCCAGTACTTC	CASSLGVSGETQYF
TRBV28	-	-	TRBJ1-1	TGTGCCAGCAGCGTCCACGGGGGGGCGAACACTGAAGCTTTCTTT	CASSVHGGANTEAFF
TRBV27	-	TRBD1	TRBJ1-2	TGTGCCAGCAGTTTATCGGGACAGCTTTCCTATGGCTACACCTTC	CASSLSGQLSYGYTF
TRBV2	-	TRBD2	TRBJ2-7	TGTGCCAGGGGGACTAGCGGGGGCCGATCCTACGAGCAGTACTTC	CARGTSGGRSYEQYF
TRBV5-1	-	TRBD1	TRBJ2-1	TGCGCCAGCAGCTTGGTTGCGGGACAGGGATTCAATGAGCAGTTCTTC	CASSLVAGQGFNEQFF
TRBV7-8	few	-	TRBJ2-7	TGTGCCAGCAGCTTCGCGGGGAGAGGTTACGAGCAGTACTTC	CASSFAGRGYEQYF
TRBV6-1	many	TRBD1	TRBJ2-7	TGTGCCAGCAGAAAAACAGGGGGCGAGCAGTACTTC	CASRKTGGEQYF
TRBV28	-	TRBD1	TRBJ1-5	TGTGCCAGCACCCAGGGACAGGGGCGTAATCAGCCCCAGCATTTT	CASTQGQGRNQPQHF
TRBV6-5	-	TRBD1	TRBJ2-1	TGTGCCAGCAGTTACTCGGACAGGGGGCGGTTGGAGCAGTTCTTC	CASSYSDRGRLEQFF
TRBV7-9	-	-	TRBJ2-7	TGTGCCAGCAGCTACCGGGACTCATACGAGCAGTACTTC	CASSYRDSYEQYF
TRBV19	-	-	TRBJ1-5	TGTGCCAGTAGTATAGGAGGGGGGGATCAGCCCCAGCATTTT	CASSIGGGDQPQHF
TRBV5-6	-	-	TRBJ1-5	TGTGCCAGCAGCTCTATGCGAATGGAGCCAAATCAGCCCCAGCATTTT	CASSSMRMEPNQPQHF
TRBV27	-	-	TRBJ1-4	TGTGCCAGCAGTTTGGCAGGTACTAATGAAAAACTGTTTTTT	CASSLAGTNEKLFF
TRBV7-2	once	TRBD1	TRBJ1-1	TGTGCCAGCAGCCTTCGACAGGGGGTTTTGGACACTGAAGCTTTCTTT	CASSLRQGVLDTEAFF
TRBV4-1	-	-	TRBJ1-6	TGCGCCAGCAGCCTCCCAAGGACGGACAGCCCTAATTCACCCCTCCACTTT	CASSLPRTDSPNSPLHF
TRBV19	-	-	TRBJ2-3	TGTGCCAGTAGTCTTCTTGAGGGTACGCAGTATTTT	CASSLLEGTQYF
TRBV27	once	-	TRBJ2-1	TGTGCCAGCAGTTTCTTACAGGGTTCGTCCACTTACAATGAGCAGTTCTTC	CASSFLQGSSTYNEQFF
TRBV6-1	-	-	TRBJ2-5	TGTGCCAGCAGCCTAAGGGGGAGGGCCTTCGAGACCCAGTACTTC	CASSLRGRAFETQYF